This TCR beta chain appears in the sequencing data of a study of T cells after yellow fever vaccination (dated by TCRdb to between 2018 and 2021). With regard to the full study: Libraries from fractions with low cell numbers were prepared with the SMART-Seq v4 Ultra Low Input RNA kit. To follow T-cell clones before and after both primary and booster YFV17D yellow fever vaccination, bulk TCR alpha and beta repertoires underwent longitudinal sequencing. Two healthy male donors made up the cohort, one aged 18 to 29 years and the other aged 30 to 40 years. Blood was drawn at multiple timepoints before and after primary and secondary immunization, with bulk PBMC replicates and cell subsets isolated. General study outcomes and caveats: Compared with the primary T-cell response, the secondary T-cell response was weaker but faster, peaking on day 5 rather than day 15. FACS-sorted repertoires could contain abundant contaminating clonotypes from the bulk population, so computational filtering was required. Only a couple of donors were included in the study, so the extent to which the findings can be generalized is limited. Most clones expanded after primary vaccination (approximately 97% of CD4 and roughly 90% of CD8) were re-detected after the booster, suggesting that broad memory maintenance occurred. A small share of clonotypes occurred in both CD4 and CD8 compartments, likely arising from convergent recombination.

TCR cDNA was synthesized by 5'RACE template switching, which introduced a universal primer site and unique molecular identifiers. cDNA synthesis was primed from both the TCR alpha and TCR beta constant segments. Library amplification used two PCR steps, and the second PCR step added sample barcodes and sequencing adapters. Sequencing of the libraries was done on either Illumina HiSeq 2500 (2x100 bp) or NovaSeq (2x150 bp). On the authors' methods: Demultiplexing of reads and collapsing into UMI consensus sequences were performed with MIGEC, and V(D)J alignment was carried out with MiXCR. Clonotypes responding to the vaccine were identified with edgeR on replicate PBMC samples, with the criteria of FDR below 0.01 and a log2 fold change above 5 up to day 15. Each bulk clonotype received a CD4 or CD8 identity based on whether the sequenced CD4 or CD8 repertoire contained that clonotype at higher abundance. Using fastp trimming at Q25 and MiXCR clonotype assembly, TCRdb reanalyzed the public sequencing data and kept in-frame beta chains. Every CDR3 protein is listed once, alongside the most common genes and DNA of its rows. Clone size and V and J calls follow TCRdb, not the original study. The table for this sample lists 400,000 or so distinct CDR3 sequences; under 14% of them were counted only once. The top ten constitute roughly 18% of the sample.

The germline V gene (reference sequence) sets CDR1 to DFQATT and CDR2 to SNEGSKA. Trimmed from V: 5 bases; trimmed from J: 2 bases; junction bases lacking a gene match: 14. From cysteine to phenylalanine, the CDR3 is 17 amino acids long. Kept here is only the CDR3 DNA, which spans 51 bases and is read in frame from base 1. As regards this clonotype: What this receptor recognizes is not known. It has no much larger one-base neighbor in the sample; base qualities were not kept.

The treatment or condition label of this sample denotes: live attenuated yellow fever vaccine strain. At every blood-draw timepoint, two biological replicates of bulk PBMCs were collected. PBMCs were isolated from peripheral blood using a standard Ficoll-Paque protocol. RNA was extracted with TriZol from bulk PBMCs, CD4 and CD8 fractions, and dextramer-positive and dextramer-negative fractions. The specimen comprised PBMCs, sampled on the day of the first yellow fever vaccination. The clonotype comes from a man aged 18 to 29 who received the YFV17D yellow fever vaccine. In this chain, TRBV20-1 is recombined with TRBJ2-1, with 8 bases matching TRBD2. CDR3 loop: CSAHGDTAGGTYNEQFF. At the DNA level, the sequence is TGCAGTGCTCATGGTGACACGGCGGGGGGTACCTACAATGAGCAGTTCTTC.